The present T cell receptor (beta chain) was sequenced within a study of cytomegalovirus exposure and HLA in healthy donors. To note about this clone: Its target is not known.

Per the germline V gene, CDR1 is DFQATT and CDR2 is SNEGSKA (reference sequence). There are 10 residues in the CDR3. The germline V and J ends were trimmed by 5 bases and 8 bases, with 7 bases remaining between them. General study points: The study labeled 164 TCR beta chains cytomegalovirus-associated.

PCR amplification relied on 60 Vbeta primers (plus 13 Jbeta primers). Assay used: immunoSEQ multiplex PCR; TCRdb lists only in-frame clones, some missing. The sample yields approximately 200,000 clones, 70% to 80% seen once. The sequenced sample was PBMCs. The chain links TRBV20-1 to TRBJ2-1; D is unclear. The sequence derives from a woman in her 30s in good health and CMV-seropositive. CDR3 DNA: TGCAGTGCTCAGTTCTATGAGCAGTTCTTC. It encodes CSAQFYEQFF.